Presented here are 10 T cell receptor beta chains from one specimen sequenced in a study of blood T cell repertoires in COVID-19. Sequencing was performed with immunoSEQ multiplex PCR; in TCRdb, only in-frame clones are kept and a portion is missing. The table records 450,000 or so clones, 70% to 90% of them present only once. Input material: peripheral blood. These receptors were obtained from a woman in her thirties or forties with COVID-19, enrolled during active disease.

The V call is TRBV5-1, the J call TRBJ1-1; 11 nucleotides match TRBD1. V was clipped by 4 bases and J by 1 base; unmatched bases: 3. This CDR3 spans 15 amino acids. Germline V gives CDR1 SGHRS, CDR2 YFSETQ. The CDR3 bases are TGCGCCAGCAGCGGACAGGGGGCTGGGAACACTGAAGCTTTCTTT. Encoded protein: CASSGQGAGNTEAFF. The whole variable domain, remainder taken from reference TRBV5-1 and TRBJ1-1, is KAGVTQTPRYLIKTRGQQVTLSCSPISGHRSVSWYQQTPGQGLQFLFEYFSETQRNKGNFPGRFSGRQFSNSRSEMNVSTLELGDSALYLCASSGQGAGNTEAFFGQGTRLTVV.

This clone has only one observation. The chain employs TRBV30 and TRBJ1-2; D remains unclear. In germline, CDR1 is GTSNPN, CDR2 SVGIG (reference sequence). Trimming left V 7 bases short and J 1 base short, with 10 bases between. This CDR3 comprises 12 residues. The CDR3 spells CASHDYNYGYTF. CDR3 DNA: TGTGCCTCACACGACTATAACTATGGCTACACCTTC.

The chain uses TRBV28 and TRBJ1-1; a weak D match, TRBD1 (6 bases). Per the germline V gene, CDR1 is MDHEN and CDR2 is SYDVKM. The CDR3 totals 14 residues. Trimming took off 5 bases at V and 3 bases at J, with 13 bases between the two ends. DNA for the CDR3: TGTGCCAGCAGTCTACAGGGTGGGGACACTGAAGCTTTCTTT. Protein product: CASSLQGGDTEAFF.

The CDR3 reads CATSRDRGGGSTYEQYF. The CDR3 region has the DNA TGTGCCACCAGCAGAGATCGGGGTGGCGGGAGCACCTACGAGCAGTACTTC. V is TRBV15 and J is TRBJ2-7, with 7 nucleotides matching TRBD2. The CDR3 is made up of 17 amino acids. V shed 0 bases and J 2 bases; nucleotides not matched to a gene: 10. CDR1 LNHNV and CDR2 YYDKDF come from the germline V gene (reference sequence).

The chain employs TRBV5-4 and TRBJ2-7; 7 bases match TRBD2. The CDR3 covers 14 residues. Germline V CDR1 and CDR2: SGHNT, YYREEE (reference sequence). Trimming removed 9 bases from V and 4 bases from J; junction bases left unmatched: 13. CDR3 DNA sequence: TGTGCCACCCATCGGCCGGGACTACCTTACGAGCAGTACTTC. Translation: CATHRPGLPYEQYF.

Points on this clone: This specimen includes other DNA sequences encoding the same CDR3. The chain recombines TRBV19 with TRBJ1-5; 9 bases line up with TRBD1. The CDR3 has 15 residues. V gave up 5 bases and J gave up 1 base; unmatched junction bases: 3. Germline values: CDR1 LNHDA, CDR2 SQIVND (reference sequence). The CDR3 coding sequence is TGTGCCAGTAGTGTAGGGACAGGGAGCAATCAGCCCCAGCATTTT. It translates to CASSVGTGSNQPQHF.

The CDR3 DNA reads as TGTGCCAGCTCACCAAAAGGCAGGGATCCTGGAAACACCATATATTTT. Translation: CASSPKGRDPGNTIYF. The gene calls are TRBV18 and TRBJ1-3, with TRBD1 as a possible D gene (5 bases). In germline, CDR1 is KGHSH, CDR2 LQKENI. The CDR3 has 16 amino acids. Trimming removed 2 bases at V and 2 bases at J, with 13 bases between.

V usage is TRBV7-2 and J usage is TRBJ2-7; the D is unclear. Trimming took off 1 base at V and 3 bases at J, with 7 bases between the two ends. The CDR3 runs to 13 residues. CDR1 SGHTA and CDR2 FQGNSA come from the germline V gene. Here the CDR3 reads CASSLGQDYEQYF. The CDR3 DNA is TGTGCCAGCAGCTTAGGGCAGGACTACGAGCAGTACTTC.

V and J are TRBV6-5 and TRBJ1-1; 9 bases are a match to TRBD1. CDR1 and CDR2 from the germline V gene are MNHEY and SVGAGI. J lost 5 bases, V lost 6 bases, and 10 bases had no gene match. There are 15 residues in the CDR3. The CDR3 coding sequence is TGTGCCAGCAGCCCCTCTGGACAGGGGAGGACTGAAGCTTTCTTT. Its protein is CASSPSGQGRTEAFF.

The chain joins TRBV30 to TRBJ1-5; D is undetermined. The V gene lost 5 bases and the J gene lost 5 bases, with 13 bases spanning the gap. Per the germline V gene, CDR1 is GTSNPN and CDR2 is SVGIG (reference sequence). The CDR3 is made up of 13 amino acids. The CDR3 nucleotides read TGTGCCTGGGGATCAGGCGTACATCAGCCCCAGCATTTT. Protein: CAWGSGVHQPQHF. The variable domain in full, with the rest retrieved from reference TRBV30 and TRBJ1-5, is SQTIHQWPATLVQPVGSPLSLECTVEGTSNPNLYWYRQAAGRGLQLLFYSVGIGQISSEVPQNLSASRPQDRQFILSSKKLLLSDSGFYLCAWGSGVHQPQHFGDGTRLSIL.